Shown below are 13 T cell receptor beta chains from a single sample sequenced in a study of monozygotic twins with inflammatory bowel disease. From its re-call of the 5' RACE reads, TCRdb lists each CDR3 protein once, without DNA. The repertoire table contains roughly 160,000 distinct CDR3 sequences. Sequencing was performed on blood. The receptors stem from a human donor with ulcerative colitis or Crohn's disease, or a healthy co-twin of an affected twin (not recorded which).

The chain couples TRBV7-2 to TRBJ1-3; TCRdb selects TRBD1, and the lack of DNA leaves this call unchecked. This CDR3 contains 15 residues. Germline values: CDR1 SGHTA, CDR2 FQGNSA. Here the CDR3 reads CASSSNRDRGNTIYF. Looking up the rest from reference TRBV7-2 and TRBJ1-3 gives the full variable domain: GAGVSQSPSNKVTEKGKDVELRCDPISGHTALYWYRQSLGQGLEFLIYFQGNSAPDKSGLPSDRFSAERTGGSVSTLTIQRTQQEDSAVYLCASSSNRDRGNTIYFGEGSWLTVV.

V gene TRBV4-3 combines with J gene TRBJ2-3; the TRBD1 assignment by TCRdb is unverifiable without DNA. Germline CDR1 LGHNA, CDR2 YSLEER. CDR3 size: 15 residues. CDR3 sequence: CASSSGVRATDTQYF.

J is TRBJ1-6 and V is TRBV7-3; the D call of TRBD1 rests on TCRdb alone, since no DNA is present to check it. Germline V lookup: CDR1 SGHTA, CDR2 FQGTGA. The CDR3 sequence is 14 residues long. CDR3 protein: CASSLGGVGSPLHF.

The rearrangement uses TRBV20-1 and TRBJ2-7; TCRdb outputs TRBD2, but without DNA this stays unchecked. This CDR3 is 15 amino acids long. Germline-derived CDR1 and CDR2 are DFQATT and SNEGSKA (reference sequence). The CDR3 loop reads CSARRSGLAAYEQYF.

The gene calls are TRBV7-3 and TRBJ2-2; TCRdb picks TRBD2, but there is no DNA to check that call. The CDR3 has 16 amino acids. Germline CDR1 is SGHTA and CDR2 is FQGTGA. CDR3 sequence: CASSLTPSSNTGELFF.

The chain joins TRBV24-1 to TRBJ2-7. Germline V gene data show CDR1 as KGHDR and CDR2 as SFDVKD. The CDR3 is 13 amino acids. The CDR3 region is CATSGRIPSVQYF.

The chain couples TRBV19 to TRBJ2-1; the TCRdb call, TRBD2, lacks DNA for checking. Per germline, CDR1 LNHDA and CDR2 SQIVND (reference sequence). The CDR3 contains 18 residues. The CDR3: CASSSRLAGGSSYNEQFF.

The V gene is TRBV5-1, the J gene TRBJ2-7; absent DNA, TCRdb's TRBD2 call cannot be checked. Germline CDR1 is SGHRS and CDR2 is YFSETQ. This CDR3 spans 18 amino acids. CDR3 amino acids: CASSRGTSGALSSYEQYF.

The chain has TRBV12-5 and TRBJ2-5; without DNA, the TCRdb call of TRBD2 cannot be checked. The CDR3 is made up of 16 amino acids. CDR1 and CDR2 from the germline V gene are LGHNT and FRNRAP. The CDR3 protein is CASGWTSLAGKETQYF.

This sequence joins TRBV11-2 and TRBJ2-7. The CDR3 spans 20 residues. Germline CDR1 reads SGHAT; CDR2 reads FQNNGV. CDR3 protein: CASSSFLRWGLPNTNYEQYF.

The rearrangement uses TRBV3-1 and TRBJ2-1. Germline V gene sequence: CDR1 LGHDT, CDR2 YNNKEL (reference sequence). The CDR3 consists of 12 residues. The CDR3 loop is CASSQGVVEQFF.

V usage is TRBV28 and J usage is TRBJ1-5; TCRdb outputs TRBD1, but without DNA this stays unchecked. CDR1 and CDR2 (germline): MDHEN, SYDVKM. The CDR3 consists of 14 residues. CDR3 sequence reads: CASSPWAGTQPQHF.

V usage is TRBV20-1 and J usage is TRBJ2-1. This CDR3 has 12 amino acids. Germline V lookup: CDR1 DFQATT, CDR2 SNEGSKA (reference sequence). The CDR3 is CSASRLEREQFF.